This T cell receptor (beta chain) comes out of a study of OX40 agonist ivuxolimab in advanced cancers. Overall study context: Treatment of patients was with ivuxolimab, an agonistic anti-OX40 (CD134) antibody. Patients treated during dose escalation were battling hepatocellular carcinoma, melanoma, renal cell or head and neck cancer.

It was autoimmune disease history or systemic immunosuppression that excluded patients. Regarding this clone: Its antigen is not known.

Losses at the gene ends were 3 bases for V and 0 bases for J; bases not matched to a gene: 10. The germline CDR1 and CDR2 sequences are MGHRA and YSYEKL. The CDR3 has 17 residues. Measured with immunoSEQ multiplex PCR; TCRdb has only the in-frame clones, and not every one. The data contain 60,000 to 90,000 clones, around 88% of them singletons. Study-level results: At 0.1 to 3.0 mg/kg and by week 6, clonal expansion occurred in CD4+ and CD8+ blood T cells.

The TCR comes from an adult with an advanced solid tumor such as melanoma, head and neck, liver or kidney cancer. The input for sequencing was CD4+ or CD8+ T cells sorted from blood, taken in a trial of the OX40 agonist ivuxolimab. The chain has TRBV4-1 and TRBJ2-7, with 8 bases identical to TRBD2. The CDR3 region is CASSQGRLSGSSYEQYF. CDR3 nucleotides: TGCGCCAGCAGCCAGGGCCGGCTCAGCGGGAGCTCCTACGAGCAGTACTTC.